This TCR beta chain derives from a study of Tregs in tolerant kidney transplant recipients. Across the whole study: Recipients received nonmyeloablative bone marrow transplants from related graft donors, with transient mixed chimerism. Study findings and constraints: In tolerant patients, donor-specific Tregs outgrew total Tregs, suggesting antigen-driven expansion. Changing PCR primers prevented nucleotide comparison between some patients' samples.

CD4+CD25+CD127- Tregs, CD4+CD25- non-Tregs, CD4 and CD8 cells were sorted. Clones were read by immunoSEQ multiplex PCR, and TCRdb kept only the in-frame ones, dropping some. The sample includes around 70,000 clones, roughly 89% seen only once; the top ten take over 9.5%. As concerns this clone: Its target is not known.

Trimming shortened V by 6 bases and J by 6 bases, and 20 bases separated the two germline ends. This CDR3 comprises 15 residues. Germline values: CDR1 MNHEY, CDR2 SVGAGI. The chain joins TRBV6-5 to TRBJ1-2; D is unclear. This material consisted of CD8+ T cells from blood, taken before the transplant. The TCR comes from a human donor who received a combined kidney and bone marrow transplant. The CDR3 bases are TGTGCCAGCAGCATACGGGCGGAGGCAGCAAATGGCTACACCTTC. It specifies CASSIRAEAANGYTF.